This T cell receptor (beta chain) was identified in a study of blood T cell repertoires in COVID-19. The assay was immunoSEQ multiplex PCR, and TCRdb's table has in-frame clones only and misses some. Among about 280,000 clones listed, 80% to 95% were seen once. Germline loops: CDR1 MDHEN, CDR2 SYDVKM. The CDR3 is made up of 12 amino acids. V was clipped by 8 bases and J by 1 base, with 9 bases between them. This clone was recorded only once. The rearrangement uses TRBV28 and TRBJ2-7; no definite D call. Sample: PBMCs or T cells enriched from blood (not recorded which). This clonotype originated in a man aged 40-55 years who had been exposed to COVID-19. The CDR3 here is CASGPPSYEQYF. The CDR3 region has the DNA TGTGCCAGCGGGCCCCCATCCTACGAGCAGTACTTC.